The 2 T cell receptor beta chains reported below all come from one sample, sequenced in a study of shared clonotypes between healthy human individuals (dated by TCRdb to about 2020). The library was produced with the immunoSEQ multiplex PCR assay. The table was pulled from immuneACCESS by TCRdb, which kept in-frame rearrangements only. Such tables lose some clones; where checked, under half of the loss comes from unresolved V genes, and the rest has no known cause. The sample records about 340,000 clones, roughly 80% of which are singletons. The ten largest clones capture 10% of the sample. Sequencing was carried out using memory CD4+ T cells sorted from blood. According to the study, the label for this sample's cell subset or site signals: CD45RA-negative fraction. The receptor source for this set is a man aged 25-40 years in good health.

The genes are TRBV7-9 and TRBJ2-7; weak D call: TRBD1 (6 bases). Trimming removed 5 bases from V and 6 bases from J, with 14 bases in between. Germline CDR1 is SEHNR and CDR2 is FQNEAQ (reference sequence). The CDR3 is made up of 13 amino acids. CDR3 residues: CASSLPSGVEQYF. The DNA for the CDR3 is TGTGCCAGCAGCCTCCCCTCAGGGGTCGAGCAGTACTTC.

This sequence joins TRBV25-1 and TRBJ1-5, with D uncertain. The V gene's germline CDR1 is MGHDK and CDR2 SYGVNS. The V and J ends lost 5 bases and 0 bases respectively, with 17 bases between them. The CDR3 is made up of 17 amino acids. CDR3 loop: CASSPSTKEASNQPQHF. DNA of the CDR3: TGTGCCAGCAGTCCATCGACCAAGGAGGCTAGCAATCAGCCCCAGCATTTT.